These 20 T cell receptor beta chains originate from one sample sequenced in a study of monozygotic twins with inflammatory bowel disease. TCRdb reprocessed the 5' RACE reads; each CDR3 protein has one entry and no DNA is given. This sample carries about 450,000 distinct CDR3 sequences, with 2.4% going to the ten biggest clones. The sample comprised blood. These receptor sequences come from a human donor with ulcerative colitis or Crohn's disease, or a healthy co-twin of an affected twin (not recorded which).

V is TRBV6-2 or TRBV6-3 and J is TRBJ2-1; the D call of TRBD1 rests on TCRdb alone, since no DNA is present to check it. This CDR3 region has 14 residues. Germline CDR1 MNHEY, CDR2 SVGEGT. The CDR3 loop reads CASSYWAGGDEQFF.

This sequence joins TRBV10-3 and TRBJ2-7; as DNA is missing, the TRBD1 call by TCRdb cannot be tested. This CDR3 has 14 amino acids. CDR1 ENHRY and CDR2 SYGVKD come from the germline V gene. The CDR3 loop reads CAIKRTQGAYEQYF.

The CDR3 protein is CSAREPSGRFGETQYF. The genes are TRBV20-1 and TRBJ2-5; TCRdb lists TRBD2, though no DNA is available to test this call. The V gene's germline CDR1 is DFQATT and CDR2 SNEGSKA (reference sequence). The CDR3 extends over 16 amino acids.

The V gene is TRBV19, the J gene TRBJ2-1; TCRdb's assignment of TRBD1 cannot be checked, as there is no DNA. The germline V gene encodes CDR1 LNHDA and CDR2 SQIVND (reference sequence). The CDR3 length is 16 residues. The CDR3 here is CASSTRGRQPDNEQFF.

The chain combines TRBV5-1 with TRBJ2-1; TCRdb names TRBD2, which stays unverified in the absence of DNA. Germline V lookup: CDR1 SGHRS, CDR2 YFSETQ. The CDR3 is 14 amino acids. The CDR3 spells CASSFNQGLDEQFF.

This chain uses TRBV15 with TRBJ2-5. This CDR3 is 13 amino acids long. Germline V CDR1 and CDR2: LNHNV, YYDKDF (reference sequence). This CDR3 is CATSRALQETQYF. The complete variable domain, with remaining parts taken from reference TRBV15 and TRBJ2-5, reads DAMVIQNPRYQVTQFGKPVTLSCSQTLNHNVMYWYQQKSSQAPKLLFHYYDKDFNNEADTPDNFQSRRPNTSFCFLDIRSPGLGDTAMYLCATSRALQETQYFGPGTRLLVL.

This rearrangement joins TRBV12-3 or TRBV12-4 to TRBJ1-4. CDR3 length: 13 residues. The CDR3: CASSLYGSEKLFF.

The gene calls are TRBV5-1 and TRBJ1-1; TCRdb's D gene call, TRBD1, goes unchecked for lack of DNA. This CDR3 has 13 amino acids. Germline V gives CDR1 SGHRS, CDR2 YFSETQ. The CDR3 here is CASSQQGANRAFF. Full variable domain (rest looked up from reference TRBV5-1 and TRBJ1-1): KAGVTQTPRYLIKTRGQQVTLSCSPISGHRSVSWYQQTPGQGLQFLFEYFSETQRNKGNFPGRFSGRQFSNSRSEMNVSTLELGDSALYLCASSQQGANRAFFGQGTRLTVV.

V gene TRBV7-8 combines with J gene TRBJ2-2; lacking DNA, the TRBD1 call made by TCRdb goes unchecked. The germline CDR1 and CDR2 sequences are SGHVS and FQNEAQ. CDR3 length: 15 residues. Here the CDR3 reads CASSLGDSRTGELFF. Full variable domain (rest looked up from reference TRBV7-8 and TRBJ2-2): GAGVSQSPRYKVAKRGQDVALRCDPISGHVSLFWYQQALGQGPEFLTYFQNEAQLDKSGLPSDRFFAERPEGSVSTLKIQRTQQEDSAVYLCASSLGDSRTGELFFGEGSRLTVL.

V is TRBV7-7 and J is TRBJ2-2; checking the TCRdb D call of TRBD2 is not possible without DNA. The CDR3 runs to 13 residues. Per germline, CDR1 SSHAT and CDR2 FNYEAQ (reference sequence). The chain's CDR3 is CASSKQGPHELFF.

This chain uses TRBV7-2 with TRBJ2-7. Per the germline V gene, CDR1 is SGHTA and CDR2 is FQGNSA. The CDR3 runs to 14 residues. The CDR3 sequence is CASSLEAVGYEQYF.

This CDR3 reads CSEEAFNEQFF. The chain couples TRBV20-1 to TRBJ2-1. From germline, CDR1 is DFQATT and CDR2 SNEGSKA (reference sequence). The CDR3 has 11 residues.

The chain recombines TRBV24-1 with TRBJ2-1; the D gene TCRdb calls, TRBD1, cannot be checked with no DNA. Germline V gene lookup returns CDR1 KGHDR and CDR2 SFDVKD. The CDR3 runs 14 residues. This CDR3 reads CATSEAGGITEQFF.

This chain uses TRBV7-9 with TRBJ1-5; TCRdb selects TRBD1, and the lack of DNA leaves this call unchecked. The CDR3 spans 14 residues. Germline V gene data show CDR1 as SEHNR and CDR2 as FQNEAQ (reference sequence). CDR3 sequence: CASSPGGTNQPQHF.

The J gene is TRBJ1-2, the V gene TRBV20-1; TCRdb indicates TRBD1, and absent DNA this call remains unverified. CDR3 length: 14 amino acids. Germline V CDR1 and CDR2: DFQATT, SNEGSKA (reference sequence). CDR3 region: CSARGWTPSEGYTF.

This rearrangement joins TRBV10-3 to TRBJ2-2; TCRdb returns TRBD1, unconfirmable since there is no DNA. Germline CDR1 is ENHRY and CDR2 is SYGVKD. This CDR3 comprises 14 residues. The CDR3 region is CAISVAGRTGELFF.

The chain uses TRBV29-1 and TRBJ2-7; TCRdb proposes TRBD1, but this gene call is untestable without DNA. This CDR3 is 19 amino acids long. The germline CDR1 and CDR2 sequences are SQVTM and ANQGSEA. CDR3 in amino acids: CSVRLPLRTGGPSSYEQYF.

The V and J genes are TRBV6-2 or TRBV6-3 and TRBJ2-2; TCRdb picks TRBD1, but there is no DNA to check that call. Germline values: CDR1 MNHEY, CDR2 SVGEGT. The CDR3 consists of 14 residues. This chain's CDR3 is CASRGQGEAGELFF.

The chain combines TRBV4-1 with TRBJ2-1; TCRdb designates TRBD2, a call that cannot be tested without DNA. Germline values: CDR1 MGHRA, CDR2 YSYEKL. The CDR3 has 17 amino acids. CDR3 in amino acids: CASSQQSGALSYNEQFF.

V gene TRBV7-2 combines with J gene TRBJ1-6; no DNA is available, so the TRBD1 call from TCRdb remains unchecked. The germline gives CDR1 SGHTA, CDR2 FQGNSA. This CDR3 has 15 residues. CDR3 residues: CASSSDRGNNSPLHF. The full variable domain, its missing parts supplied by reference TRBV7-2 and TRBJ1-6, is GAGVSQSPSNKVTEKGKDVELRCDPISGHTALYWYRQSLGQGLEFLIYFQGNSAPDKSGLPSDRFSAERTGGSVSTLTIQRTQQEDSAVYLCASSSDRGNNSPLHFGNGTRLTVT.